The present T cell receptor beta chain was sequenced within a study of blood T cell repertoires in COVID-19. Background on the study: There were acute and convalescent COVID-19 samples, and they came from the United States, Italy and Spain. Sample material is recorded as cDNA or gDNA derived from T cells, B-cell-depleted T cells, or PBMCs.

Authors' processing steps: Reference gene primer amplification yielded estimated nucleated cell counts. Assay used: immunoSEQ multiplex PCR; TCRdb lists only in-frame clones, some missing. V, J and clone size derive from that table, while D and trimming were established from the DNA sequence. Seen here are 250,000 or so clones, around 90% observed once, and the top ten hold over 0.8%. With 0 bases clipped from V and 3 bases from J, the junction kept 1 base outside the gene matches. This CDR3 has 15 amino acids. Germline V gene data show CDR1 as SGHRS and CDR2 as YFSETQ. Seattle cases were enrolled at active infection and followed longitudinally.

The rearrangement uses TRBV5-1 and TRBJ1-4; the match to TRBD1 covers 8 bases. This receptor was identified in a man aged 25 to 45 with COVID-19, enrolled during active disease. The sequencing input was peripheral blood. The CDR3, as DNA: TGCGCCAGCAGCTTGGACAGGGGGGCTAATGAAAAACTGTTTTTT. This translates into CASSLDRGANEKLFF.